What follows is one TCR beta chain and its context. What antigen it recognizes has not been identified. No quality values exist for individual bases; no much larger clone is one base distant. The sample comes from a study of blood T cell repertoires in COVID-19 (dated by TCRdb to about 2020). With regard to the full study: Samples from collaborators originated in the United States, Italy and Spain and spanned both the acute and convalescent phases of COVID-19. The material from the prospective study consisted of cDNA or gDNA derived from T cells, B-cell-depleted T cells, or PBMCs. The dataset comprised deeply sampled blood TCRbeta repertoires from subjects exposed to, actively infected with, or recovered from COVID-19. A freely available public database, intended as a resource for researchers studying the immune response to SARS-CoV-2, is where the repertoires were released. Samples came from the ongoing ImmuneRACE study (first 160 participants) plus 1,254 subjects from 6 global collaborators. Sample metadata almost always included a de-identified subject ID, COVID-19 status, age in years and sex. Where HLA class I and class II types were available, the types were taken from metadata supplied by the sample provider, not from assay-based typing. Study-wide findings and limitations: The quantity of clinical and demographic metadata differed by source and by participant and was supplied without curation.

The immunoSEQ Assay, a bias-controlled multiplex PCR, was used to amplify TCRbeta CDR3 regions from genomic DNA. The original pipeline was this. The number of nucleated cells in each sample was estimated by amplification of reference gene primers within the assay. Sequence reads were collapsed and filtered to measure the absolute abundance of every unique TCRbeta CDR3 rearrangement. Productive Simpson clonality was computed per sample as the square root of Simpson's diversity index over productive rearrangements. The immuneACCESS repertoire file appears here via TCRdb, limited to in-frame rearrangements. These files lack a portion of the clones; in checked studies, under half of the deficit traces to unresolved V genes, and the cause of the others is not known. V and J calls plus clone size are reproduced from that table; the DNA served to infer D and trimming. This sample lists about 280,000 clones; approximately 85% were detected once. The biggest ten clones account for approximately 11% of the sample.

Each collaborating institution followed its own protocols to collect whole blood in K2EDTA tubes. For TCRbeta analysis, collaborators shipped samples in one of three forms: frozen whole blood, isolated PBMCs, or DNA extracted from either of those sample types. Source material: peripheral blood. This clonotype was sampled from a woman between 65 and 79 years old with acute or convalescent COVID-19.

The DNA reads TGTGCCAGCAGCTTAGAGGGGACTAGCGAGGCAAACATTCAGTACTTC. This sequence encodes CASSLEGTSEANIQYF. The V and J segments used are TRBV13 and TRBJ2-4; the central 10 bases match TRBD2. The CDR3, cysteine through phenylalanine, is 16 amino acids long. Just CDR3 DNA is preserved here, 48 bases in frame from base 1. The germline V gene (reference sequence) provides CDR1 PRHDT and CDR2 FYEKMQ. The V end gives up 1 base and the J end 6 bases, leaving 6 bases in the junction not matched to a gene.